The 2 T cell receptor beta chains below all came from one sample that was sequenced in a study of shared clonotypes between healthy human individuals. Sequencing was performed with immunoSEQ multiplex PCR; in TCRdb, only in-frame clones are kept and a portion is missing. Of around 510,000 clones in the sample, more than 95% were seen once. What was sequenced was naive CD4+ T cells sorted from blood. Subset: CD45RA+ positively selected. All receptors derive from a woman in her twenties or thirties in good health.

To note about this clone: Other nucleotide sequences from this sample produce the same CDR3. The rearrangement joins TRBV6-5 to TRBJ2-7; tentative D call: TRBD1 (6 bases). Germline CDR1 is MNHEY and CDR2 is SVGAGI. V lost 6 bases and J 0 bases, leaving 12 bases between the germline ends. This CDR3 has 14 residues. This CDR3 is CASSPDRSSYEQYF. CDR3 nucleotides: TGTGCCAGCAGCCCCGACAGGAGCTCCTACGAGCAGTACTTC.

This chain joins TRBV7-9 and TRBJ1-3; D is unclear. The V and J ends lost 1 base and 2 bases respectively, with 3 bases between them. CDR1 SEHNR and CDR2 FQNEAQ come from the germline V gene (reference sequence). The length of the CDR3 is 13 residues. The CDR3: CASSLGTGNTIYF. In nucleotides, the CDR3 is TGTGCCAGCAGCTTAGGCACTGGAAACACCATATATTTT.